Sequencing of this T cell receptor beta chain was carried out in a study of shared clonotypes between healthy human individuals. General study findings and limits: It was the few donors that limited the genetic and exposure-history diversity represented.

Germline values: CDR1 SGDLS, CDR2 YYNGEE. This CDR3 region has 15 residues. V was pared by 6 bases and J by 5 bases, with 20 bases between. Researchers divided each subset's genomic DNA evenly across several immunoSEQ plates. Sequencing was performed with immunoSEQ multiplex PCR; in TCRdb, only in-frame clones are kept and a portion is missing. The sample lists fewer than 650,000 clones; 76% were seen once. With respect to this clone: Its target is not known.

Sequenced: PBMCs. V and J are TRBV9 and TRBJ2-5; the D gene is possibly TRBD2 (5 bases). This sequence originates from a woman in her thirties or forties in good health. Some clones in this sample may be carry-over from other donors' samples. Here the CDR3 DNA reads TGTGCCAGCACCCTTCGAGGTGAGCGGAGGGAGACCCAGTACTTC. It codes for CASTLRGERRETQYF.